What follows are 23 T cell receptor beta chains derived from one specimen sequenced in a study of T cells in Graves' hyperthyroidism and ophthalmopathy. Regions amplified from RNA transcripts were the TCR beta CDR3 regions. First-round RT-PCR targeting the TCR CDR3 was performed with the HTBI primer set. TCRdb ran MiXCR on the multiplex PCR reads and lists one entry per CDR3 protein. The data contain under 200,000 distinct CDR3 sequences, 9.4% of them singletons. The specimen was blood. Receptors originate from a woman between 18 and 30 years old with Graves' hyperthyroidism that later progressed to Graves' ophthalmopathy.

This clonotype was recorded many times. CDR3 in amino acids: CASKMTGVDYNEQFF. The DNA for the CDR3 is TGTGCCAGCAAGATGACAGGGGTGGACTACAATGAGCAGTTCTTC. The chain joins TRBV12-3 or TRBV12-4 to TRBJ2-1; 8 nucleotides line up with TRBD1. This CDR3 has 15 residues. The junction had 8 bases not matched to a gene; V was cut back by 7 bases and J by 3 bases.

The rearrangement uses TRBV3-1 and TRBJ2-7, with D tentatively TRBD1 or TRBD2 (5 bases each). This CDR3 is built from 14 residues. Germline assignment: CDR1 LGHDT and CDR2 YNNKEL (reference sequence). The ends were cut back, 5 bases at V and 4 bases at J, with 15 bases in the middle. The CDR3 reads CASSVGARGYEQYF. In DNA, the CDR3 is TGTGCCAGCAGCGTCGGGGCACGAGGTTACGAGCAGTACTTC.

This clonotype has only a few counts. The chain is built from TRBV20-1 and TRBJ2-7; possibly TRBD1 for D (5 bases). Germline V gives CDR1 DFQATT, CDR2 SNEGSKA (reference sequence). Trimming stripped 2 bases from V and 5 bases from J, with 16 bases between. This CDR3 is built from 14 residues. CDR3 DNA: TGCAGTGCTAGAATAGGGGAAAGGTATCACGAGCAGTACTTC. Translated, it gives CSARIGERYHEQYF.

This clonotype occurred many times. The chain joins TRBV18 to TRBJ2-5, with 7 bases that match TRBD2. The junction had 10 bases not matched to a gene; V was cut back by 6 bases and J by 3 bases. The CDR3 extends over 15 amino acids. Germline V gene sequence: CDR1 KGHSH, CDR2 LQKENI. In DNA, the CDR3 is TGTGCCAGCTCCCCTGTGGGGGAGGGAGAAGAGACCCAGTACTTC. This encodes CASSPVGEGEETQYF. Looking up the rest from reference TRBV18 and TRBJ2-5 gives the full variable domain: NAGVMQNPRHLVRRRGQEARLRCSPMKGHSHVYWYRQLPEEGLKFMVYLQKENIIDESGMPKERFSAEFPKEGPSILRIQQVVRGDSAAYFCASSPVGEGEETQYFGPGTRLLVL.

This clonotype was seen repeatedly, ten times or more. The CDR3 DNA is TGCAGTGCTAGAGATCGGGGCAGGTCCGCTGAAGCTTTCTTT. This encodes CSARDRGRSAEAFF. The rearrangement links TRBV20-1 to TRBJ1-1, with D maybe TRBD1 (5 bases). Germline V gene data show CDR1 as DFQATT and CDR2 as SNEGSKA (reference sequence). CDR3 length: 14 amino acids. V lost 0 bases to trimming and J lost 6 bases, with 14 bases between them.

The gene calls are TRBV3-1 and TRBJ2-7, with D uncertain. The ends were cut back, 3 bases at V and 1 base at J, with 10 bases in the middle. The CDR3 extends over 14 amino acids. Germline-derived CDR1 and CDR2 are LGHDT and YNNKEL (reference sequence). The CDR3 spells CASSQHGASYEQYF. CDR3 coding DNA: TGTGCCAGCAGCCAGCATGGCGCATCCTACGAGCAGTACTTC.

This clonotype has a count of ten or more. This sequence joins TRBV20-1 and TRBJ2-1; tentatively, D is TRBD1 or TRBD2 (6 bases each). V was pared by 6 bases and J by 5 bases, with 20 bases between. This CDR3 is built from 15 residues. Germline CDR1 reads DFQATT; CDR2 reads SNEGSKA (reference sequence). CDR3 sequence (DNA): TGCAGTGCCATACCTAATCCGGGGGCTCACAATGAGCAGTTCTTC. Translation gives CSAIPNPGAHNEQFF.

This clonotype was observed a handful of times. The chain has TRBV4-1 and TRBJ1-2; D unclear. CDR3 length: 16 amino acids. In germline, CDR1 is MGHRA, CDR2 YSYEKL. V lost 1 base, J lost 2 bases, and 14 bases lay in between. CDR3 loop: CASSQAILTENYGYTF. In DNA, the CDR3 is TGCGCCAGCAGCCAAGCCATACTTACAGAGAACTATGGCTACACCTTC.

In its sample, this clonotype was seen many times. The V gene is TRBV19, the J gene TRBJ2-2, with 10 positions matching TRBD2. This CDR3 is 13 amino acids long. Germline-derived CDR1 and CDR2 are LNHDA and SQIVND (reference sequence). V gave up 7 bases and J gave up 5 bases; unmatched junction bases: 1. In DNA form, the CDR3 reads TGTGCCAGTAAACTAGCGGGGACCGGGGAGCTGTTTTTT. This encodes CASKLAGTGELFF.

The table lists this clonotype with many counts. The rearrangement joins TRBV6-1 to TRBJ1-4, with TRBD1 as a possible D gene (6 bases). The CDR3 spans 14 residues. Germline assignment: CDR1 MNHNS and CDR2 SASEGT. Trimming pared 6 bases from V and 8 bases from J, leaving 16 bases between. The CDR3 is CASRPGGGQEKLFF. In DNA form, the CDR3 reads TGTGCCAGCAGACCGGGAGGGGGGCAGGAAAAACTGTTTTTT.

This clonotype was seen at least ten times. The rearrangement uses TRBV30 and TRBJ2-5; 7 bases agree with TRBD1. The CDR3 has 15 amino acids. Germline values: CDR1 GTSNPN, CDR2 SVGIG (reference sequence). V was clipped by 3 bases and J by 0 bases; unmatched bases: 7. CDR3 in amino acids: CAWRTKQGYQETQYF. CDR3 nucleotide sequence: TGTGCCTGGAGGACCAAACAGGGGTACCAAGAGACCCAGTACTTC. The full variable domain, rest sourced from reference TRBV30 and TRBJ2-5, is SQTIHQWPATLVQPVGSPLSLECTVEGTSNPNLYWYRQAAGRGLQLLFYSVGIGQISSEVPQNLSASRPQDRQFILSSKKLLLSDSGFYLCAWRTKQGYQETQYFGPGTRLLVL.

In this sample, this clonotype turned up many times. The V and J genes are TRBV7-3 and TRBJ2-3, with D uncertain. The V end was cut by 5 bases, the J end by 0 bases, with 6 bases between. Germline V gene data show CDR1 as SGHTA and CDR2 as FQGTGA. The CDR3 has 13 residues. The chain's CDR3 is CASSTYSTDTQYF. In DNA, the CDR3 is TGTGCCAGCAGCACTTATAGCACAGATACGCAGTATTTT.

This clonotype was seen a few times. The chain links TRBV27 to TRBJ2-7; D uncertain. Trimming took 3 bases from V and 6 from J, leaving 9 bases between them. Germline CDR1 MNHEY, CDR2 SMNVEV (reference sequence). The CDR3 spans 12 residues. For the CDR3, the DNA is TGTGCCAGCAGTTTCCTGGGCCGCGAGCAGTACTTC. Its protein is CASSFLGREQYF.

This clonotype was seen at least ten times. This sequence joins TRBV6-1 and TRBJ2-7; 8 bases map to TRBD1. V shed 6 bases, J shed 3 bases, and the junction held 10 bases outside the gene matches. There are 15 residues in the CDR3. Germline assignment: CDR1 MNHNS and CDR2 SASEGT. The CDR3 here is CASRPTGTGDYEQYF. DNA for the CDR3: TGTGCCAGCAGACCTACCGGGACAGGCGACTACGAGCAGTACTTC.

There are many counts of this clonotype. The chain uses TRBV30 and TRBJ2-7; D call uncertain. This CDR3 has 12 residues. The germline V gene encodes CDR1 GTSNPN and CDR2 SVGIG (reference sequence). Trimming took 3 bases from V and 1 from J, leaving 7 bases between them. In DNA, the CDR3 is TGTGCCTGGAGCGGCGGTTCCTACGAGCAGTACTTC. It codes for CAWSGGSYEQYF.

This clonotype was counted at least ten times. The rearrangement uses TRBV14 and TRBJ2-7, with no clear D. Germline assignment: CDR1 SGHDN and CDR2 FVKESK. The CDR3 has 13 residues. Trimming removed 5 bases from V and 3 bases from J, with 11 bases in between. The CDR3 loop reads CASSDLGNYEQYF. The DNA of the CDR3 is TGTGCCAGCAGCGACTTGGGGAACTACGAGCAGTACTTC.

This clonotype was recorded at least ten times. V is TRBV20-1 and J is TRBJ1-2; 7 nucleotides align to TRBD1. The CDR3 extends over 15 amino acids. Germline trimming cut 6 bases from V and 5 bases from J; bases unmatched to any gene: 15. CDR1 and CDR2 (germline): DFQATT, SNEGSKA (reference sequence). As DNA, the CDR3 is TGCAGTGCCCCAGGGACAGATCATTCCACTTATGGCTACACCTTC. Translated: CSAPGTDHSTYGYTF.

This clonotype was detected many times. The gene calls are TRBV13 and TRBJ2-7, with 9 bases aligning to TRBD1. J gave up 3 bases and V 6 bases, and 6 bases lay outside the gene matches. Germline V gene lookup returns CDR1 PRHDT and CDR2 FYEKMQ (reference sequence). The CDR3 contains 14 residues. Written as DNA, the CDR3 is TGTGCCAGCAGTCGGGACAGGGTTATCTACGAGCAGTACTTC. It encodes CASSRDRVIYEQYF.

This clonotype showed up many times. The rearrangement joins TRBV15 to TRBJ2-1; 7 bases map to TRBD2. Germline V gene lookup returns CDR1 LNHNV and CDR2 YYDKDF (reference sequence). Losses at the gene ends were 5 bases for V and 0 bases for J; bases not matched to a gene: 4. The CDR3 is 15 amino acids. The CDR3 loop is CATSLLASSYNEQFF. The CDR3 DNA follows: TGTGCCACCAGCTTACTAGCGAGCTCCTACAATGAGCAGTTCTTC.

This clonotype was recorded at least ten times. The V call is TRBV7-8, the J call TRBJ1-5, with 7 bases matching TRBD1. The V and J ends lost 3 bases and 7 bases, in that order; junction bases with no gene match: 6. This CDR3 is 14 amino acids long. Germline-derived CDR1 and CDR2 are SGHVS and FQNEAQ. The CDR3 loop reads CASSFRQGGQPQHF. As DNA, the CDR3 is TGTGCCAGCAGCTTTAGGCAGGGGGGACAGCCCCAGCATTTT. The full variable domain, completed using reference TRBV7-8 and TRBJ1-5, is GAGVSQSPRYKVAKRGQDVALRCDPISGHVSLFWYQQALGQGPEFLTYFQNEAQLDKSGLPSDRFFAERPEGSVSTLKIQRTQQEDSAVYLCASSFRQGGQPQHFGDGTRLSIL.

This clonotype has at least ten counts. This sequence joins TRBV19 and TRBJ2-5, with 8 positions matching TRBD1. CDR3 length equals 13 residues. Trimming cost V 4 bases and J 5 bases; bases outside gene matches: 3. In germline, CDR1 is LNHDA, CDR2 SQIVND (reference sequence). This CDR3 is CASSTGGFETQYF. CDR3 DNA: TGTGCCAGTAGTACAGGGGGCTTTGAGACCCAGTACTTC.

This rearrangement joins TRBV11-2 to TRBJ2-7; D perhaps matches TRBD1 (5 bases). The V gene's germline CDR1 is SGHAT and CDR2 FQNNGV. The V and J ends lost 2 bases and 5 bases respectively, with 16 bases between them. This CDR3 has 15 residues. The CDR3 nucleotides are TGTGCCAGCAGCTTATCGGTTCAGGGTTCCCACGAGCAGTACTTC. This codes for CASSLSVQGSHEQYF.

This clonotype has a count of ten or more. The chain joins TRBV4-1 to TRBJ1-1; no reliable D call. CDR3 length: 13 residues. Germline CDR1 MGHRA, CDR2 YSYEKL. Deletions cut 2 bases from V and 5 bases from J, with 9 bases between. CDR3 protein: CASSQTGKTEAFF. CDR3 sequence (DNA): TGCGCCAGCAGCCAAACGGGAAAAACTGAAGCTTTCTTT.